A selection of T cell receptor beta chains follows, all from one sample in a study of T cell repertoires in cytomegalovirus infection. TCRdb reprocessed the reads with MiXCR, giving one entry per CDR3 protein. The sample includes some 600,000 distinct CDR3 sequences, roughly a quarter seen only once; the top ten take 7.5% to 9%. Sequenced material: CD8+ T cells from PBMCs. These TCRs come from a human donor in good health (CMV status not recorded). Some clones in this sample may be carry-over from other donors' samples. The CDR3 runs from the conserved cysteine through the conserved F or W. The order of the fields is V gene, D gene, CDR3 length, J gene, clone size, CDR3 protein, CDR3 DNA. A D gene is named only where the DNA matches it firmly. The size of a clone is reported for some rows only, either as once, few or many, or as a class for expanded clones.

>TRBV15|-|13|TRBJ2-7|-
CATSREAADEQYF
TGTGCCACCAGCAGAGAGGCGGCCGACGAGCAGTACTTC
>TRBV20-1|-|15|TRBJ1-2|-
CSAHLPQGSPYGYTF
TGCAGTGCTCACCTCCCACAGGGATCGCCTTATGGCTACACCTTC
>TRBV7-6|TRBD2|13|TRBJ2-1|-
CASPSGGAGEQFF
TGTGCCAGCCCTAGCGGGGGGGCGGGTGAGCAGTTCTTC
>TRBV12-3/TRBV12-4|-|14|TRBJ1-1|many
CASSEVFRNTEAFF
TGTGCCAGCAGTGAAGTCTTCCGGAACACTGAAGCTTTCTTT
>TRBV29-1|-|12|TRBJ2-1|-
CSVGRVGNEQFF
TGCAGCGTCGGCAGGGTGGGGAATGAGCAGTTCTTC
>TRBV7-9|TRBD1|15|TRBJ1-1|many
CASSLPGTEGGEAFF
TGTGCCAGCAGCTTACCGGGGACAGAAGGAGGTGAAGCTTTCTTT
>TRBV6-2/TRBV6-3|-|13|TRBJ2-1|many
CASSYSALNEQFF
TGTGCCAGCAGTTACTCTGCGCTTAATGAGCAGTTCTTC
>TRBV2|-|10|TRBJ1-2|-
CATRGWGYTF
TGTGCCACCCGTGGCTGGGGCTACACCTTC
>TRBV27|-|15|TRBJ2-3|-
CASSLRPSRPDTQYF
TGTGCCAGCAGTTTAAGACCCTCGAGACCTGATACGCAGTATTTT
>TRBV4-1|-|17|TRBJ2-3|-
CASSQVQGRFSTDTQYF
TGCGCCAGCAGCCAAGTTCAGGGCAGGTTTTCCACAGATACGCAGTATTTT
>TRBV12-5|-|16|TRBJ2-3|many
CASGFWRESGESTQYF
TGTGCTAGTGGTTTTTGGAGGGAAAGCGGCGAGTCGACGCAGTATTTT
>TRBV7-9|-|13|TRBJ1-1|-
CASTWGGNTEAFF
TGTGCCAGCACTTGGGGGGGGAACACTGAAGCTTTCTTT
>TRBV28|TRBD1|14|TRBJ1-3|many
CASRQQGAGNTIYF
TGTGCCAGCAGGCAACAGGGGGCTGGAAACACCATATATTTT
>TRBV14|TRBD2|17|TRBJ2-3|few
CASSPLHSSGGTDTQYF
TGTGCCAGCAGCCCTTTACACTCTAGCGGGGGCACAGATACGCAGTATTTT
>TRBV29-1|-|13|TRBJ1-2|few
CSVEAGEAYGYTF
TGCAGCGTTGAGGCAGGGGAGGCATATGGCTACACCTTC
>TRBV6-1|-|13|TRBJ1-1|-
CASSYVPGTEAFF
TGTGCCAGCAGTTACGTCCCTGGAACTGAAGCTTTCTTT
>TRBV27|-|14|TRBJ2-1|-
CASSAGNSYNEQFF
TGTGCCAGCAGTGCGGGGAACTCCTACAATGAGCAGTTCTTC
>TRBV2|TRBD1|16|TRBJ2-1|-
CASSPDRTSSYNEQFF
TGTGCCAGCAGCCCGGACAGGACCAGCTCCTACAATGAGCAGTTCTTC
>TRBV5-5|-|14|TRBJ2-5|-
CASSVPQEQETQYF
TGTGCCAGCAGCGTGCCCCAGGAGCAAGAGACCCAGTACTTC
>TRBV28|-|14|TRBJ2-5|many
CASSLLAGLETQYF
TGTGCCAGCAGTTTGTTGGCGGGGCTGGAGACCCAGTACTTC
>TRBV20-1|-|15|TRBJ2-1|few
CSARDLGGLYNEQFF
TGCAGTGCTAGAGATCTTGGGGGCCTATACAATGAGCAGTTCTTC
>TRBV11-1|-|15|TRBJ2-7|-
CASSSFGRVLDEQYF
TGTGCCAGCAGCTCCTTTGGCAGGGTATTGGACGAGCAGTACTTC
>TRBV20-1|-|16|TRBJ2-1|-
CSARDQGFSSYNEQFF
TGCAGTGCTAGAGATCAAGGGTTTAGCTCCTACAATGAGCAGTTCTTC
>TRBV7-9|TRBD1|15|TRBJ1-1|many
CASSLARQGGSEAFF
TGTGCCAGCAGCTTAGCCAGACAGGGGGGGTCCGAAGCTTTCTTT
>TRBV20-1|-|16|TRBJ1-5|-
CSAARGQGFSNQPQHF
TGCAGTGCTGCGCGGGGCCAGGGTTTTAGCAATCAGCCCCAGCATTTT
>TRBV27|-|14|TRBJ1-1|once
CASSFGGLYTEAFF
TGTGCCAGCAGTTTCGGGGGGCTGTACACTGAAGCTTTCTTT
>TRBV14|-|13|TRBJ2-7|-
CASSPYITYEQYF
TGTGCCAGCAGCCCCTATATCACCTACGAGCAGTACTTC
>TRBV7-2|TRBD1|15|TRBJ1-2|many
CASSLGATGNYGYTF
TGTGCCAGCAGCTTAGGGGCGACAGGGAACTATGGCTACACCTTC
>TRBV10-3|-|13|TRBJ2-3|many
CAISHSDPDTQYF
TGTGCCATCAGCCACAGTGACCCAGATACGCAGTATTTT
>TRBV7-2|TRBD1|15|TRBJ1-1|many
CASSLSRTGWPEAFF
TGTGCCAGCAGCTTATCACGGACAGGGTGGCCTGAAGCTTTCTTT
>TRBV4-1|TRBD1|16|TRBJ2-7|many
CASSPKTQGPPYEQYF
TGCGCCAGCAGCCCTAAAACACAGGGGCCTCCCTACGAGCAGTACTTC
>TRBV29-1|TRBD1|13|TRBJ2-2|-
CSVAGGSTGELFF
TGCAGCGTAGCAGGGGGAAGTACCGGGGAGCTGTTTTTT
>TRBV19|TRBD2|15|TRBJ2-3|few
CASTSSGGATDTQYF
TGTGCCAGTACGAGCAGCGGGGGGGCCACAGATACGCAGTATTTT
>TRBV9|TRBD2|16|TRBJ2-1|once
CASSFPGRGGRNEQFF
TGTGCCAGCAGTTTCCCGGGGCGGGGGGGTAGGAATGAGCAGTTCTTC
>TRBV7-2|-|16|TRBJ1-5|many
CASSPSSGYTHQPQHF
TGTGCCAGCAGCCCCAGTTCGGGGTACACACATCAGCCCCAGCATTTT
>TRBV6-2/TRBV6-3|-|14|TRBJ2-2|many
CASSLSRVTGELFF
TGTGCCAGCAGCCTAAGCAGAGTCACCGGGGAGCTGTTTTTT
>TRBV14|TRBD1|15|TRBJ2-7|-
CASSQDGDRPYEQYF
TGTGCCAGCAGCCAAGATGGGGACAGACCCTACGAGCAGTACTTC
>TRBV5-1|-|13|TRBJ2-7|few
CASSLGEGDEQYF
TGCGCCAGCAGCTTGGGAGAAGGAGACGAGCAGTACTTC
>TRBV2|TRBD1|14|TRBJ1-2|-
CARLTGDVNYGYTF
TGTGCCAGACTTACAGGGGACGTAAACTATGGCTACACCTTC
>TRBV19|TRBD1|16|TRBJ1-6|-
CASSRVRDRINSPLHF
TGTGCCAGTAGTAGGGTCCGGGACAGAATTAATTCACCCCTCCACTTT
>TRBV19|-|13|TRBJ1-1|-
CASNEGMNTEAFF
TGTGCCAGTAACGAGGGCATGAACACTGAAGCTTTCTTT
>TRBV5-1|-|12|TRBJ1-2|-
CASSFGRDGYTF
TGCGCCAGCAGCTTCGGTAGAGATGGCTACACCTTC
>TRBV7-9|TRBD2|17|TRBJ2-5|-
CASSSQPLAGGRETQYF
TGTGCCAGCAGTTCCCAACCCCTAGCGGGGGGCAGAGAGACCCAGTACTTC
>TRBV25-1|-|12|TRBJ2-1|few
CASTTWGDEQFF
TGTGCCAGCACGACATGGGGGGATGAGCAGTTCTTC
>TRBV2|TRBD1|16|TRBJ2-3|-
CASSGTGESATDTQYF
TGTGCCAGCAGTGGGACAGGGGAATCAGCCACAGATACGCAGTATTTT